This T cell receptor (beta chain) was recorded in a study of T cells after yellow fever vaccination. Per the germline V gene, CDR1 is ENHRY and CDR2 is SYGVKD. After removal of 5 bases from V and 6 bases from J, the junction contained 5 bases not matched to a gene. This CDR3 has 15 amino acids. Making TCR cDNA involved 5'RACE template switching, which added UMIs and a universal primer site. Each CDR3 protein is one row after TCRdb ran MiXCR on the 5' RACE reads. Of around 400,000 distinct CDR3 sequences in the sample, under 14% were seen once. The clonotype originates from a young man who received the YFV17D yellow fever vaccine. The source was PBMCs, collected on the day of the first yellow fever vaccination. The V gene is TRBV10-3, the J gene TRBJ2-1; 12 bases fit TRBD2. The DNA of the CDR3 is TGTGCCATCAGTCTACTAGCGGGGGGTTTCAATGAGCAGTTCTTC. As protein: CAISLLAGGFNEQFF.